This TCR beta chain was sequenced for a study of T cells in Graves' hyperthyroidism and ophthalmopathy. Study-wide findings and caveats: Most thyroid clonotypes expanded above 0.001 appeared in blood too. Ophthalmopathy, as predicted by the model, came a median around 6.7 months after the prediction.

TCR beta CDR3 region amplification was performed from RNA transcripts. HTBI primers were the set used in a first-round RT-PCR of the TCR CDR3. TCRdb re-called the multiplex PCR reads through MiXCR, storing one row per CDR3 protein. The sample includes 400,000 to 600,000 distinct CDR3 sequences, around 21% of them seen just once. Patients with uncontrolled infections, other autoimmune diseases, pregnancy or lactation were excluded. The PBMCs studied were ones that came from 8.5 to 10 ml fresh peripheral blood. Per the germline V gene, CDR1 is SGHVS and CDR2 is FQNEAQ. Trimming removed 2 bases at V and 7 bases at J, with 8 bases between. The CDR3 consists of 12 residues. This clonotype was observed at least ten times. Its antigen is currently unknown.

This TCR derives from a man between 18 and 35 years old with Graves' hyperthyroidism. The sequenced sample was blood. The chain is built from TRBV7-8 and TRBJ1-2; D is uncertain. The CDR3 loop reads CASSLRFGGYTF. Written as DNA, the CDR3 is TGTGCCAGCAGCTTACGTTTCGGTGGCTACACCTTC.